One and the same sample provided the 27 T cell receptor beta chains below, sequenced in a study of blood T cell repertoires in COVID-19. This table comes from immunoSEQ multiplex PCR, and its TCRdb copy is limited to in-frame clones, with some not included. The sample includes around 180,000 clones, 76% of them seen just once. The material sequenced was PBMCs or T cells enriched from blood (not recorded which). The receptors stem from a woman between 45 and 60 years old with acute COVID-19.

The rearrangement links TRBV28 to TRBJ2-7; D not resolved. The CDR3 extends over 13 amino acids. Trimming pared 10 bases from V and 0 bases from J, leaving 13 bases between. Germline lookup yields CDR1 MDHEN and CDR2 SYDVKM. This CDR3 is CATSPLSSYEQYV. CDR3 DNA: TGTGCCACCTCACCCCTCAGCTCCTACGAGCAGTACGTC.

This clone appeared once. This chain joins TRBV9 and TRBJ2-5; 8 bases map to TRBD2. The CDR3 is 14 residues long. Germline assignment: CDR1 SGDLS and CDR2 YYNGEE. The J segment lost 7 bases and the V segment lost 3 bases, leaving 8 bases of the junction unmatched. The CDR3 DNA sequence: TGTGCCAGCAGCGCTGCCGGGGCGGGAGGGACCCAGTACTTC. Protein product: CASSAAGAGGTQYF.

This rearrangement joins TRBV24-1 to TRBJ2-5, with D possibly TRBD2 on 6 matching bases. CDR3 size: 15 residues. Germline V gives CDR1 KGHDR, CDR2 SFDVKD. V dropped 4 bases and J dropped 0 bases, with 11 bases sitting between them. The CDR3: CATSEAGRYQETQYF. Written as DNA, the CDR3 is TGTGCCACCAGTGAAGCAGGGAGGTACCAAGAGACCCAGTACTTC.

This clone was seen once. DNA for the CDR3: TGTGCCAGCAGTTCCACCGTAGTGGAAGCTTTCTTT. Encoded protein: CASSSTVVEAFF. This chain links TRBV28 with TRBJ1-1, with D uncertain. V lost 4 bases and J lost 8, with 11 bases in between. This CDR3 is 12 amino acids long. Per the germline V gene, CDR1 is MDHEN and CDR2 is SYDVKM.

The DNA for the CDR3 is TGTGCCAGCAGTTACGGGTCAGGGTCAGGGAACACTGAAGCTTTCTTT. Translation: CASSYGSGSGNTEAFF. J is TRBJ1-1 and V is TRBV6-5; D might be TRBD1 (5 bases). The germline CDR1 and CDR2 sequences are MNHEY and SVGAGI. The V end was cut by 2 bases, the J end by 1 base, with 14 bases between. The CDR3 sequence is 16 residues long.

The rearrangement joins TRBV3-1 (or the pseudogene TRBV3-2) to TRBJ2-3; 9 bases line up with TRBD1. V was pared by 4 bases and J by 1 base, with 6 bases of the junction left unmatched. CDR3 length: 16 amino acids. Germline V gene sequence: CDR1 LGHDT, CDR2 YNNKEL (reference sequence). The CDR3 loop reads CASSRSGTGRTDTQYF. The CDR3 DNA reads TGTGCCAGCAGCCGAAGCGGGACAGGGCGCACAGATACGCAGTATTTT.

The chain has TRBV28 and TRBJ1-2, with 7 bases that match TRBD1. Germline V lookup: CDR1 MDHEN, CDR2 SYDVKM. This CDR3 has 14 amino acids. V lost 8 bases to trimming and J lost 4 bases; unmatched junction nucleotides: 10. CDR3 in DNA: TGTGCCAGCGCCACAACGGACAGGATCTATGGCTACACCTTC. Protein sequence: CASATTDRIYGYTF.

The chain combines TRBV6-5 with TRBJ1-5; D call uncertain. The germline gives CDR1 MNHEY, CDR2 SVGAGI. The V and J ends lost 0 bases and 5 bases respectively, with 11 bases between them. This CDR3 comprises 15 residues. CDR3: CASSYSLQKDQPQHF. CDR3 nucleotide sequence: TGTGCCAGCAGTTACTCGTTACAGAAGGATCAGCCCCAGCATTTT.

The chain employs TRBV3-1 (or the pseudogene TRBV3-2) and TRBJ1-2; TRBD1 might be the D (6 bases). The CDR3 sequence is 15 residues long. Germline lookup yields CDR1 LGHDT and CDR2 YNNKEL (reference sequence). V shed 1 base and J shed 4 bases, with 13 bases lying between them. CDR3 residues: CASSQGINRAYGYTF. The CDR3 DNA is TGTGCCAGCAGCCAAGGAATCAACAGGGCCTATGGCTACACCTTC.

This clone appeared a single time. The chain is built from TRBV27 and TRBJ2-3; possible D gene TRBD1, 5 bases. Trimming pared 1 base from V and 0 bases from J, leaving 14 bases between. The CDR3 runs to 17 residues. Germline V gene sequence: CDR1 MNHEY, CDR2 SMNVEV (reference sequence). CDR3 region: CASSLWVWQGSTDTQYF. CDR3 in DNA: TGTGCCAGCAGTTTATGGGTATGGCAGGGCAGCACAGATACGCAGTATTTT.

The CDR3 DNA reads as TGTGCCAGCTCACCACCCAGCGGGGGTCGGGACGAGCAGTACGTC. Its protein is CASSPPSGGRDEQYV. This chain links TRBV18 with TRBJ2-7; TRBD2 aligns across 8 bases. CDR3 length: 15 amino acids. The V gene end was trimmed by 0 bases and the J gene end by 5 bases; junction bases not matched to a gene: 6. Germline CDR1 KGHSH, CDR2 LQKENI.

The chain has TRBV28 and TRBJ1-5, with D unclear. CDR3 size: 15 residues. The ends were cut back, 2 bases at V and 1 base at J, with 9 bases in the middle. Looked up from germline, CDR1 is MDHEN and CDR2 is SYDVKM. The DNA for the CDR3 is TGTGCCAGCAGTTTAGGAGGACCGAGCAATCAGCCCCAGCATTTT. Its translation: CASSLGGPSNQPQHF. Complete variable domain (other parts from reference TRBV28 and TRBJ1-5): DVKVTQSSRYLVKRTGEKVFLECVQDMDHENMFWYRQDPGLGLRLIYFSYDVKMKEKGDIPEGYSVSREKKERFSLILESASTNQTSMYLCASSLGGPSNQPQHFGDGTRLSIL.

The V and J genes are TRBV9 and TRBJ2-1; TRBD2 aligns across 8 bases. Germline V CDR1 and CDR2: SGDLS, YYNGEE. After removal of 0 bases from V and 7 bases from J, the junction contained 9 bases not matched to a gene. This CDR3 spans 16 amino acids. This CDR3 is CASSVEPGGHFNEQFF. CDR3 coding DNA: TGTGCCAGCAGCGTAGAGCCGGGGGGGCATTTTAATGAGCAGTTCTTC.

The CDR3 region has the DNA TGTGCCACCAGGTGCCACAGGACAGACATGAACACTGAAGCTTTCTTT. Its protein product is CATRCHRTDMNTEAFF. The chain carries TRBV24-1 and TRBJ1-1, with D possibly TRBD1 on 6 matching bases. The CDR3 contains 16 residues. Trimming stripped 7 bases from V and 0 bases from J, with 17 bases between. Per germline, CDR1 KGHDR and CDR2 SFDVKD.

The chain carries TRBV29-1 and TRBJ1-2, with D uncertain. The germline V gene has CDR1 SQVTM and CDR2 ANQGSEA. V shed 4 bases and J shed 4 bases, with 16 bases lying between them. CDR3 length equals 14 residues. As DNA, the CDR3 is TGCAGCGTTGTCCGAACAGCTCCTCCCTATGGCTACACCTTC. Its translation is CSVVRTAPPYGYTF.

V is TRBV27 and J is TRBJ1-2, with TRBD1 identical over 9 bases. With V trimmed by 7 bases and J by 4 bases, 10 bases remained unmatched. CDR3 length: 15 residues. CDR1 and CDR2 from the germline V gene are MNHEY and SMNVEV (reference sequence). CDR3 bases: TGTGCCAGCAAAGAAAACCCGACAGGGGGCTATGGCTACACCTTC. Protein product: CASKENPTGGYGYTF.

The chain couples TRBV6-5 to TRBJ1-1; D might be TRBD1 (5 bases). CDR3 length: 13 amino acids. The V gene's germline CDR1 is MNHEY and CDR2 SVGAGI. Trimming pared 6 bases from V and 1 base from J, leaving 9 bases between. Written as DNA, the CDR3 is TGTGCCAGCAGCTTGGGGGGGAACACTGAAGCTTTCTTT. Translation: CASSLGGNTEAFF.

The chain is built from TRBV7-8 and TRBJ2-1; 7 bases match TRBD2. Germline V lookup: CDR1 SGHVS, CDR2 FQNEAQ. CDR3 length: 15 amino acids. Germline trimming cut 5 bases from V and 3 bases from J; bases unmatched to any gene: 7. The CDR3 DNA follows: TGTGCCAGCAGCCACCTACGGGGGGACTACAATGAGCAGTTCTTC. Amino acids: CASSHLRGDYNEQFF.

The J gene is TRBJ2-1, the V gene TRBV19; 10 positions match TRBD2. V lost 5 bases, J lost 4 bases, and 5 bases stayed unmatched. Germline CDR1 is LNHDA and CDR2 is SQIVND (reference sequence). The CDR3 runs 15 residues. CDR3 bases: TGTGCCAGTAGTTCGCCTAGCGGGGGTTACAATGAGCAGTTCTTC. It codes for CASSSPSGGYNEQFF. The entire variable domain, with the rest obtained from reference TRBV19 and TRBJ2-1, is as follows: DGGITQSPKYLFRKEGQNVTLSCEQNLNHDAMYWYRQDPGQGLRLIYYSQIVNDFQKGDIAEGYSVSREKKESFPLTVTSAQKNPTAFYLCASSSPSGGYNEQFFGPGTRLTVL.

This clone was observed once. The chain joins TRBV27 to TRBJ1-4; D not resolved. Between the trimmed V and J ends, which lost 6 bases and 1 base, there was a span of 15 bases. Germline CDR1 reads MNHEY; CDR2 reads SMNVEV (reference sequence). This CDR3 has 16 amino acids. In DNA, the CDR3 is TGTGCCAGCAGCTTCGGGTATAGGAGAACTAATGAAAAACTGTTTTTT. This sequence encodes CASSFGYRRTNEKLFF.

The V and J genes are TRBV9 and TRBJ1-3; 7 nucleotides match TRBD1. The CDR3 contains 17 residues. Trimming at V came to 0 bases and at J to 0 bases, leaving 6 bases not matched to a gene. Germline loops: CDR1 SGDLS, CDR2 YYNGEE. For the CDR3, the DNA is TGTGCCAGCAGCGTAGGGGGGACAGATCCCTCTGGAAACACCATATATTTT. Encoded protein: CASSVGGTDPSGNTIYF.

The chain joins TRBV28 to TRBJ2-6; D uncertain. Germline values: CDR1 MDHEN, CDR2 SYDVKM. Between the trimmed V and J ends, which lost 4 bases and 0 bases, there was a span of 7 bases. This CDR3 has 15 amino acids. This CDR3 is CASSSTSSGANVLTF. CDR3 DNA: TGTGCCAGCAGTTCAACATCCTCTGGGGCCAACGTCCTGACTTTC.

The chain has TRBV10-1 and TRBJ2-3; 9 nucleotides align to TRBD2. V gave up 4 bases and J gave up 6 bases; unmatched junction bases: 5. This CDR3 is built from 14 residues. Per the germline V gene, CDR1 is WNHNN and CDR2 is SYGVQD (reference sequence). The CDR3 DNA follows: TGCGCCAGCAGTGTCGGACTAGCGTCCGATACGCAGTATTTT. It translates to CASSVGLASDTQYF.

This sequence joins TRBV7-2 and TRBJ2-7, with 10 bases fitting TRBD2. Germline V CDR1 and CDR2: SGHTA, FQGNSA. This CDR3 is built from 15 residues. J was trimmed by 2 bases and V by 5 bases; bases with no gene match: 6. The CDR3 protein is CASSRGLAEPYEQYV. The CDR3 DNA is TGTGCCAGCAGCAGAGGACTAGCGGAACCCTACGAGCAGTACGTC.

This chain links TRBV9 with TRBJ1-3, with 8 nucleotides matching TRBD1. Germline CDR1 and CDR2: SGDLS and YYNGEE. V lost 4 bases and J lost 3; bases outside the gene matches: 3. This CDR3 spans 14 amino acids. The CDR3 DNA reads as TGTGCCAGCAGCATGGGACAGGTTGGAAACACCATATATTTT. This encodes CASSMGQVGNTIYF.

DNA for the CDR3: TGTGCCAGCAGCCCTCGGCTGGCTAGCGGGGGAGGAGATACGCAGTATTTT. It yields the protein CASSPRLASGGGDTQYF. The chain employs TRBV7-8 and TRBJ2-3, with 10 positions matching TRBD2. Looked up from germline, CDR1 is SGHVS and CDR2 is FQNEAQ. The CDR3 extends over 17 amino acids. Germline trimming cut 5 bases from V and 5 bases from J; bases unmatched to any gene: 13.

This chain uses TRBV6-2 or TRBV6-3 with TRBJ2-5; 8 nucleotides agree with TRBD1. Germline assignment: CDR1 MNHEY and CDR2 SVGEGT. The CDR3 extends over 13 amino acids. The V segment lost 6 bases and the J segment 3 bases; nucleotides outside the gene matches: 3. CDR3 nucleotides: TGTGCCAGCAGCTGGGGACAGGAAGAGACCCAGTACTTC. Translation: CASSWGQEETQYF.